This T cell receptor beta chain comes out of a study of blood T cells in healthy people across ages. Primed by a sample-barcoded 5' primer and a J-beta primer mix, a second PCR proceeded for about 6 to 12 cycles. One entry per CDR3 protein, called by TCRdb with MiXCR from the 5' RACE reads. Here the sample spans 850,000 or so distinct CDR3 sequences, around 28% being singletons. This clonotype was picked up many times. Its antigen remains unidentified. Germline V CDR1 and CDR2: DFQATT, SNEGSKA (reference sequence). The CDR3 spans 13 residues. Notes on the study in general: CMV status of donors was unknown, possibly confounding expanded clonotype changes. Naive and antigen-experienced cells could not be conclusively compared, given unsorted PBMCs. Per-million-T-cell TCR beta diversity fell roughly linearly with age.

The sequenced sample consisted of blood. The clonotype comes from a woman older than 75 in good health. The chain joins TRBV20-1 to TRBJ2-7, with 10 bases aligning to TRBD1. For the CDR3, the DNA is TGCAGCCTGGGACAGGGGCTTCCCTACGAGCAGTACTTC. Amino acid sequence: CSLGQGLPYEQYF.